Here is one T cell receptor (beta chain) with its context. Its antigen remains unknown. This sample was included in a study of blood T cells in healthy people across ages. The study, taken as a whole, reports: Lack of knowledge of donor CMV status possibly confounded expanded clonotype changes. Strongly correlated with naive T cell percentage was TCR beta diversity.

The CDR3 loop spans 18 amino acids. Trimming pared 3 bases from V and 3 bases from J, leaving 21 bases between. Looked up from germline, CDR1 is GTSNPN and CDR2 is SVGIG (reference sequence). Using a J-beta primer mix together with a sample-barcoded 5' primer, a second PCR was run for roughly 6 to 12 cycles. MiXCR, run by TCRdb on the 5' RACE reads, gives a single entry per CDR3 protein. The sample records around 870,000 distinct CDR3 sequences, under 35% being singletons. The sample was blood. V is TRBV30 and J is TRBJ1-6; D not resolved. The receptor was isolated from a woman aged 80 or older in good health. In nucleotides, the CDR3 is TGTGCCTGGAGCCGGACCCCGGGCAGAGGGAACTATAATTCACCCCTCCACTTT. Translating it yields CAWSRTPGRGNYNSPLHF. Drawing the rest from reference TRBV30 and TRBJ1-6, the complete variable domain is SQTIHQWPATLVQPVGSPLSLECTVEGTSNPNLYWYRQAAGRGLQLLFYSVGIGQISSEVPQNLSASRPQDRQFILSSKKLLLSDSGFYLCAWSRTPGRGNYNSPLHFGNGTRLTVT.